The T cell receptor beta chain under discussion was sequenced for a study of shared clonotypes between healthy human individuals. Study as a whole: Every donor yielded three CD4 naive, three CD4 memory, two CD8 naive and one CD8 memory plate.

This table comes from immunoSEQ multiplex PCR, and its TCRdb copy is limited to in-frame clones, with some not included. The repertoire has approximately 2.1 million clones, approximately 95% of them found once; the top ten carry 0.39%. The CDR3 covers 12 residues. Germline V gene lookup returns CDR1 SEHNR and CDR2 FQNEAQ (reference sequence). Between the trimmed V and J ends, which lost 4 bases and 5 bases, there was a span of 6 bases. As to this clone: At the DNA level, this CDR3 is encoded by other sequences in the same sample as well.

The sample comprised naive CD4+ T cells from PBMCs. This sample's subset: CD45RA+ positively selected. This TCR derives from a man aged 18 to 35 in good health. Some clones in this sample may be carry-over from other donors' samples. The V and J genes are TRBV7-9 and TRBJ2-1; D call uncertain. The CDR3 loop reads CASSSPNNEQFF. The CDR3, as DNA: TGTGCCAGCAGCTCCCCTAACAATGAGCAGTTCTTC.